The entry below gives a single T cell receptor beta chain sequence along with its context. Its antigen is currently unknown. The sample belongs to a study of OX40 agonist ivuxolimab in advanced cancers. At the level of the study: The study treated patients with ivuxolimab, an agonistic anti-OX40 (CD134) antibody. Those treated in dose escalation had hepatocellular carcinoma, melanoma, renal cell cancer or head and neck cancer.

V shed 7 bases and J 3 bases; nucleotides not matched to a gene: 15. This CDR3 spans 17 amino acids. Germline V CDR1 and CDR2: WNHNN, SYGVQD (reference sequence). Study observations and caveats: Among the lowest peripheral clonal expansion occurred in 0.1-3.0 mg/kg partial responders.

Autoimmune disease history or systemic immunosuppression barred patients. TCRdb's copy holds only in-frame clones and misses some; the assay was immunoSEQ multiplex PCR. In the table there are 95,000 to 150,000 clones, 80% to 90% of which are singletons. This receptor was taken from an adult with an advanced solid tumor such as melanoma, head and neck, liver or kidney cancer. Material: CD4+ or CD8+ T cells sorted from blood, obtained in a trial of the OX40 agonist ivuxolimab. The chain has TRBV10-1 and TRBJ2-7, with 10 bases identical to TRBD2. CDR3 bases: TGCGCCAGCATAAGGAGGGCTAGCGGGGGCCTAAACTACGAGCAGTACTTC. Its protein is CASIRRASGGLNYEQYF.